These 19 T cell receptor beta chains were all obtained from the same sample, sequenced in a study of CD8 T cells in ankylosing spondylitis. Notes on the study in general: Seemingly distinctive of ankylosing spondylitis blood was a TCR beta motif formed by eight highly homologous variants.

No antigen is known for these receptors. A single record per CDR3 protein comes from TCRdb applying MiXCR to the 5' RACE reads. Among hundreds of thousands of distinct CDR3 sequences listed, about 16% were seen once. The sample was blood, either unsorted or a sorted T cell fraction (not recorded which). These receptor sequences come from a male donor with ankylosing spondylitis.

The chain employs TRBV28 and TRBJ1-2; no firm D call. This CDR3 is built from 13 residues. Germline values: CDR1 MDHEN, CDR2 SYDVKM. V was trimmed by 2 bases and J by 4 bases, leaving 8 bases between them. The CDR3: CASSLTKFYGYTF. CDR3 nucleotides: TGTGCCAGCAGTTTAACTAAGTTCTATGGCTACACCTTC.

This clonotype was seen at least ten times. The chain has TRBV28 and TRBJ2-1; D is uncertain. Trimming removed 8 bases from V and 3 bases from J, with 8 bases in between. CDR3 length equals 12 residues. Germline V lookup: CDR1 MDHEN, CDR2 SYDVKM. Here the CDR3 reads CASGVGYNEQFF. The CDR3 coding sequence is TGTGCCAGCGGCGTGGGCTACAATGAGCAGTTCTTC.

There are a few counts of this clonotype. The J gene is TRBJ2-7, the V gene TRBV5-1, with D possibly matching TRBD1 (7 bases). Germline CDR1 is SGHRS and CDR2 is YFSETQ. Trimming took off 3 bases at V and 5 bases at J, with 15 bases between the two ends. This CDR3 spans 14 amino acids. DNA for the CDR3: TGCGCCAGCAGCTCCCGGACTACAGGGGACGAGCAGTACTTC. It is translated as CASSSRTTGDEQYF.

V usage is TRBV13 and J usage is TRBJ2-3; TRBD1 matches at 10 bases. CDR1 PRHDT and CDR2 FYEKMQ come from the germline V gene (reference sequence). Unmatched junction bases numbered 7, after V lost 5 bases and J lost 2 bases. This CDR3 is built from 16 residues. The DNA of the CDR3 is TGTGCCAGCAGCCTAAGACAGGGGGCAAACACAGATACGCAGTATTTT. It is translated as CASSLRQGANTDTQYF.

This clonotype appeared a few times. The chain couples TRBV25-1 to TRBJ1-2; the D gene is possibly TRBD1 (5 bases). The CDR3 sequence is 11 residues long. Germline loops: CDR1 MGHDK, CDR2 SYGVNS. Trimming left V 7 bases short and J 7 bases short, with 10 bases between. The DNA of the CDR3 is TGTGCCAGCAAGGAAGGGGCTGGCTACACCTTC. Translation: CASKEGAGYTF.

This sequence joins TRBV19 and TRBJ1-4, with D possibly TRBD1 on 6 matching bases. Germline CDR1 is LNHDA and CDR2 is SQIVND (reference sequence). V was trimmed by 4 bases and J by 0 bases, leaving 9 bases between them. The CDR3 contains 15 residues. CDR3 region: CASSKGTTTNEKLFF. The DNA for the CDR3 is TGTGCCAGTAGTAAGGGGACAACAACTAATGAAAAACTGTTTTTT.

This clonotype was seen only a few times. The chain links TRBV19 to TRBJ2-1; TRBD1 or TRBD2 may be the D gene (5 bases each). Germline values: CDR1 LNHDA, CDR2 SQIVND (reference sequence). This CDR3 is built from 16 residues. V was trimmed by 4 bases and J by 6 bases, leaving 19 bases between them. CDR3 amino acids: CASSTGPPYSLNEQFF. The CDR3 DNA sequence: TGTGCCAGTAGTACGGGGCCTCCGTACTCCCTCAATGAGCAGTTCTTC. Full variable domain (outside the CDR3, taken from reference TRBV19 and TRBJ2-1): DGGITQSPKYLFRKEGQNVTLSCEQNLNHDAMYWYRQDPGQGLRLIYYSQIVNDFQKGDIAEGYSVSREKKESFPLTVTSAQKNPTAFYLCASSTGPPYSLNEQFFGPGTRLTVL.

This CDR3 is CASTLRTGWGEETQYF. The CDR3 DNA reads as TGTGCCAGCACCCTCCGGACAGGGTGGGGTGAAGAGACCCAGTACTTC. This sequence joins TRBV6-2 or TRBV6-3 and TRBJ2-5, with TRBD1 identical over 8 bases. The V gene end was trimmed by 7 bases and the J gene end by 3 bases; junction bases not matched to a gene: 13. This CDR3 comprises 16 residues. Germline V gene data show CDR1 as MNHEY and CDR2 as SVGEGT.

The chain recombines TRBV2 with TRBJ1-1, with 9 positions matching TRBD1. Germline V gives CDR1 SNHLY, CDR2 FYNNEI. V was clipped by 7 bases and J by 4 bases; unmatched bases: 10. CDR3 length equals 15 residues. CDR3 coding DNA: TGTGCCAGCATCGCTGGGACAGGGAAATTCACTGAAGCTTTCTTT. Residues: CASIAGTGKFTEAFF.

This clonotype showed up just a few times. CDR3 coding DNA: TGTGCCAGCATAAGGAACACTGAAGCTTTCTTT. The encoded protein is CASIRNTEAFF. The chain has TRBV6-1 and TRBJ1-1; no definite D call. This CDR3 has 11 residues. V lost 7 bases to trimming and J lost 1 base, with 4 bases between them. From germline, CDR1 is MNHNS and CDR2 SASEGT.

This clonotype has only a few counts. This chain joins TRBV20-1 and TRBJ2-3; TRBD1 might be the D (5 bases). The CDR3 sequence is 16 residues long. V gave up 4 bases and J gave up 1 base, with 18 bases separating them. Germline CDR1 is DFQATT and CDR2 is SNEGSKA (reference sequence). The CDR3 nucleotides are TGCAGTGCTACTCTCCCGGACACCGGCCGCACAGATACGCAGTATTTT. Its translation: CSATLPDTGRTDTQYF.

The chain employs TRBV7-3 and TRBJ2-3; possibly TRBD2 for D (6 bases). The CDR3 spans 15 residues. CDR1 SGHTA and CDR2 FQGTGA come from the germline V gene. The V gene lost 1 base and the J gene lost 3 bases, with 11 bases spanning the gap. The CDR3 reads CASSLIGGVTDTQYF. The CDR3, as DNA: TGTGCCAGCAGCTTAATCGGCGGGGTAACAGATACGCAGTATTTT.

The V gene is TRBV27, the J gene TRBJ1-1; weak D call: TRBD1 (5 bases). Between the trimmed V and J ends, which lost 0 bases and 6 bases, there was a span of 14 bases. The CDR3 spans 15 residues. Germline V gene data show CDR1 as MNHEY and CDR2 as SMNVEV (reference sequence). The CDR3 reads CASSLSAGGRPEAFF. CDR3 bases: TGTGCCAGCAGTTTATCGGCGGGGGGACGGCCTGAAGCTTTCTTT.

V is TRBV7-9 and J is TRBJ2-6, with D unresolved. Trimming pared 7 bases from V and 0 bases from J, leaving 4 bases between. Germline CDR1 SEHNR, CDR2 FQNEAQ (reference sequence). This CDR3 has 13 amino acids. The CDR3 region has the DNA TGTGCCAGCACAGGCTCTGGGGCCAACGTCCTGACTTTC. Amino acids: CASTGSGANVLTF.

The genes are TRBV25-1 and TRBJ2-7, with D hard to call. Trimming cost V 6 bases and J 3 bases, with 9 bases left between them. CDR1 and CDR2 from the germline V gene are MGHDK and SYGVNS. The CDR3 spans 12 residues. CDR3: CASSNHYYEQYF. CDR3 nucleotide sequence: TGTGCCAGCAGCAACCACTACTACGAGCAGTACTTC.

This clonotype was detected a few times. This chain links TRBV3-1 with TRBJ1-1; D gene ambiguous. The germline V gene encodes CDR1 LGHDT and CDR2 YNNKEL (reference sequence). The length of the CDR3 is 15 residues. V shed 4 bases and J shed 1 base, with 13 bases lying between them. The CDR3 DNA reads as TGTGCCAGCAGCCCCGAGTTAGTGGAGAACACTGAAGCTTTCTTT. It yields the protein CASSPELVENTEAFF.

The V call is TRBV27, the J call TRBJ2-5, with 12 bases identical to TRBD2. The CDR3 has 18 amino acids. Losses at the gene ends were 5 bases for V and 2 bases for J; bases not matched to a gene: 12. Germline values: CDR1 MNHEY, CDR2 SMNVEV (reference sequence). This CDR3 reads CASSTSTSGSPPQETQYF. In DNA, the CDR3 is TGTGCCAGCAGTACCTCGACTAGCGGGAGTCCCCCTCAAGAGACCCAGTACTTC.

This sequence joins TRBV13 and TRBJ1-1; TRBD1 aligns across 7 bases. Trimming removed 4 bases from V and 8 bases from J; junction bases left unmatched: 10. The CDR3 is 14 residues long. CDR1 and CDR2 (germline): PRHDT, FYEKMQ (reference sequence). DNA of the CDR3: TGTGCCAGCAGCTCCACGACAGGGTTCCCCGAAGCTTTCTTT. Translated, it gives CASSSTTGFPEAFF.

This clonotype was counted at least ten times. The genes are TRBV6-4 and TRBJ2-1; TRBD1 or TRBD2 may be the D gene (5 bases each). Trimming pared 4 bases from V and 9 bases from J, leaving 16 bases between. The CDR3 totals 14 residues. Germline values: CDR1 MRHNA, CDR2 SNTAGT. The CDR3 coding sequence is TGTGCCAGCAGTGGGGACGGTGGGATGGGTGAGCAGTTCTTC. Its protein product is CASSGDGGMGEQFF.